This TCR beta chain was identified during a study of T-cell memory formation after mild COVID-19. About the research overall: Each donor largely had its own TCR clusters.

There are 15 residues in the CDR3. Germline loops: CDR1 LGHNA, CDR2 YSLEER. V shed 2 bases, J shed 9 bases, and the junction held 6 bases outside the gene matches. In TCRdb, the 5' RACE reads were re-called with MiXCR into one record per CDR3 protein. The profile shows under 300,000 distinct CDR3 sequences, around 10% of them singletons. This clonotype was recorded at least ten times. Sequenced material: PBMCs or a T cell subset sorted from them (not recorded which). The chain combines TRBV4-3 with TRBJ2-1; 11 nucleotides match TRBD2. The TCR comes from a man between 18 and 29 years old who had mild COVID-19 (a few samples of this study predate the infection). Cell type and time point are not known. CDR3 DNA sequence: TGCGCCAGCAGCCAAAGTAGCGGGGGGGCCGGTGAGCAGTTCTTC. This translates into CASSQSSGGAGEQFF.